This T cell receptor beta chain was recovered during a study of Ad26.COV2.S vaccination and SARS-CoV-2 variants. Turning to the study itself: Among those in the COV1001 Ad26.COV2.S trial arm was the donor. Ad26.COV2.S, an intramuscular injection, was given once or twice 56 days apart. Overall study findings and caveats: Using TCR breadth and depth analyses may have led to underestimated total T cell responses.

The length of the CDR3 is 15 residues. Germline V gene data show CDR1 as SGHNT and CDR2 as YYREEE (reference sequence). V was shortened by 2 bases and J by 0 bases, with 9 bases between the two germline ends. Treatment given: about 20 received Ad26.COV2.S at low or high dose, single or two shots; 5 received placebo; per-sample allocation not given. Collection of samples fell on day 63 after the first vaccine or placebo injection. TCRdb keeps only in-frame clones here, not all; method: immunoSEQ multiplex PCR. The profile shows hundreds of thousands of clones, around 89% of them singletons. Remarks on this clone: Its cognate antigen is unknown.

The clonotype originates from a person between 18 and 60 years old who received the Ad26.COV2.S COVID-19 vaccine or a placebo. This material consisted of peripheral blood, taken in a trial of Ad26.COV2.S vaccine versus placebo. The chain employs TRBV5-4 and TRBJ1-5; D unresolved. CDR3 protein: CASSFRQYSNQPQHF. Written as DNA, the CDR3 is TGTGCCAGCAGCTTTCGCCAGTATAGCAATCAGCCCCAGCATTTT.